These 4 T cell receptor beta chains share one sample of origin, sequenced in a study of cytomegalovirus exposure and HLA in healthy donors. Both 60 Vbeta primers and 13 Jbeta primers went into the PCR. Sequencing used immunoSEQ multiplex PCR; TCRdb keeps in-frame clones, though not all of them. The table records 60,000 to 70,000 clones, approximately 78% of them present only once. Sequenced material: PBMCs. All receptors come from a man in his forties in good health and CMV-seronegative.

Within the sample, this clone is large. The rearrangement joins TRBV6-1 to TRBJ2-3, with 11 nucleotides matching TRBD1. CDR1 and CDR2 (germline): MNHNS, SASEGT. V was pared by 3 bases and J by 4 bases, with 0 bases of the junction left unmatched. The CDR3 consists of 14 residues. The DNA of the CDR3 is TGTGCCAGCAGTGAGGGACAGGGGGCAGATACGCAGTATTTT. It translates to CASSEGQGADTQYF.

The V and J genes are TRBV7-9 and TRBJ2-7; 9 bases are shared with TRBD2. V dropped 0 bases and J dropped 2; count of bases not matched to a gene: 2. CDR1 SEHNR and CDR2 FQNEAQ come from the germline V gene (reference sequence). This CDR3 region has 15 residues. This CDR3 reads CASSLARGGTYEQYF. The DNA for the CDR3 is TGTGCCAGCAGCTTAGCGCGGGGGGGGACCTACGAGCAGTACTTC. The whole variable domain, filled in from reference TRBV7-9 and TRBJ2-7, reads DTGVSQNPRHKITKRGQNVTFRCDPISEHNRLYWYRQTLGQGPEFLTYFQNEAQLEKSRLLSDRFSAERPKGSFSTLEIQRTEQGDSAMYLCASSLARGGTYEQYFGPGTRLTVT.

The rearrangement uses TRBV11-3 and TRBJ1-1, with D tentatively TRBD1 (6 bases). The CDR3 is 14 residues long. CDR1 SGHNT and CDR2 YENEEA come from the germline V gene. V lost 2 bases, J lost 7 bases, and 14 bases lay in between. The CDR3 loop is CASSLLWEGGEAFF. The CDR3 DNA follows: TGTGCCAGCAGCTTACTATGGGAAGGGGGTGAAGCTTTCTTT.

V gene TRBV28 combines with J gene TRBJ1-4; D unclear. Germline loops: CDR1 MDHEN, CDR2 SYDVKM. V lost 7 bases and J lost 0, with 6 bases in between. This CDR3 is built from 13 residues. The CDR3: CASTRTTNEKLFF. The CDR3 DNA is TGTGCCAGCACCCGTACAACTAATGAAAAACTGTTTTTT.